The clone carrying this T cell receptor (beta chain) was recorded once. This CDR3 has 15 residues. The germline gives CDR1 SGHRS, CDR2 YFSETQ. Trimming pared 2 bases from V and 6 bases from J, leaving 18 bases between. This record comes from a study of blood T cell repertoires in COVID-19. On the study more broadly: Italy, Spain and the United States were the sources of the convalescent and acute COVID-19 samples. In each case, the material was cDNA or gDNA derived from T cells, B-cell-depleted T cells, or PBMCs.

In the study's own analysis: Amplification of reference gene primers was used by the study to estimate nucleated cell counts. Sequencing was performed with immunoSEQ multiplex PCR; in TCRdb, only in-frame clones are kept and a portion is missing. V, J and clone size are those of that table, while D and trimming were read from the DNA. The sample has 200,000 to 250,000 clones; more than 75% are singletons. Sequencing was carried out using peripheral blood. The chain employs TRBV5-1 and TRBJ2-7; tentatively, D is TRBD2 (6 bases). This sequence originates from a human donor in a cohort sampled during active COVID-19. The CDR3 DNA reads as TGCGCCAGCAGCTTCAGCGGGCAGAACCTAGGCGAGCAGTACTTC. Amino acid sequence: CASSFSGQNLGEQYF.